These T cell receptor beta chains were read from a single sample in a study of blood T cell repertoires in COVID-19. TCRdb's copy holds only in-frame clones and misses some; the assay was immunoSEQ multiplex PCR. The data show over 250,000 clones, 80% to 90% seen once. The sequencing input was peripheral blood. These receptors all stem from a woman aged 45-65 years with COVID-19, enrolled during active disease. Both conserved end residues are part of each CDR3. A D gene is named only where the DNA matches it firmly. Clone size, where shown, is once, few, many, or a class for clones that have expanded.

j_call v_call clone_size d_call cdr3_nt cdr3_aa
TRBJ1-6 TRBV3-1/TRBV3-2 NA NA TGTGCCAGCAGCCAACCTAATCGGCCCCTCCACTTT CASSQPNRPLHF
TRBJ1-1 TRBV19 NA TRBD1 TGTGCCAGTAGTCAACAGGGGTTGGGCACTGAAGCTTTCTTT CASSQQGLGTEAFF
TRBJ2-2 TRBV7-8 NA NA TGTGCCAGCAGTCCCGGGGAGGGGGGTACCGGGGAGCTGTTTTTT CASSPGEGGTGELFF
TRBJ1-1 TRBV10-1 NA NA TGCGCCAGCAGGGGGACTTTGGGAGGAACTGAAGCTTTCTTT CASRGTLGGTEAFF
TRBJ2-7 TRBV30 NA NA TGTGCCTGGAGCATACAGGGTCCCTACGAGCAGTACTTC CAWSIQGPYEQYF
TRBJ2-3 TRBV7-7 once TRBD2 TGTGCTAGCAGCCTGACTAGCGGGAGCACAGATACGCAGTATTTT CASSLTSGSTDTQYF
TRBJ2-2 TRBV5-1 few NA TGCGCCAGCAGACGGAATAGCGGTTCGAACACCGGGGAGCTGTTTTTT CASRRNSGSNTGELFF
TRBJ1-1 TRBV5-8 NA NA TGTGCCAGCAGCTTAGTGTACTACACTGAAGCTTTCTTT CASSLVYYTEAFF
TRBJ1-1 TRBV19 NA NA TGTGCCAGTAGTATGACCCCCAGGCATTTGACTGAAGCTTTCTTT CASSMTPRHLTEAFF
TRBJ2-7 TRBV7-2 NA NA TGTGCCAGCAGCCCAGGGGCCGGTTGGGAGCAGTACTTC CASSPGAGWEQYF
TRBJ2-7 TRBV5-1 NA TRBD2 TGCGCCAGCAGCTGGGGACTAGCCGCGGGGGAGCAGTACTTC CASSWGLAAGEQYF
TRBJ1-5 TRBV7-8 NA NA TGTGCCAGCAGCTTAGTCCCCGCAGGTGTCCTTTTGGCCCAGCATTTT CASSLVPAGVLLAQHF
TRBJ1-6 TRBV30 NA TRBD1 TGTGCCTGGAGACCTAGGGGGACCGGGACAGGGTTATATTCACCCCTCCACTTT CAWRPRGTGTGLYSPLHF
TRBJ1-1 TRBV19 NA NA TGTGCCAGTAGCCGCCTCGACAGCCTGAACACTGAAGCTTTCTTT CASSRLDSLNTEAFF
TRBJ2-5 TRBV7-9 NA NA TGTGCCAGCAGCTTACACAGTCAAGAGACCCAGTACTTC CASSLHSQETQYF
TRBJ1-1 TRBV7-2 NA NA TGTGCCAGCAGCGAGGGCGGATTGGTCACTGAAGCTTTCTTT CASSEGGLVTEAFF
TRBJ2-7 TRBV3-1/TRBV3-2 NA NA TGTGCCAGCAGCCCGCCGGGTACTGGGTGGTACGAGCAGTACTTC CASSPPGTGWYEQYF
TRBJ2-4 TRBV7-2 NA NA TGTGCCAGCAGCTGGCAGGGTTACAACATTCAGTACTTC CASSWQGYNIQYF
TRBJ1-1 TRBV27 once TRBD1 TGTGCCAGCAGACCCGGACAGGGGTCCTTTAGGGCTTTCTTT CASRPGQGSFRAFF
TRBJ2-7 TRBV27 NA TRBD2 TGTGCCAGCAGCACTTCCAGGGGGGCTAGCGGGGCGTACGAGCAGTACTTC CASSTSRGASGAYEQYF
TRBJ2-1 TRBV2 NA TRBD1 TGTGCCACCTCAGGGACAGGGGGGAATAATGAGCAGTTCTTC CATSGTGGNNEQFF
TRBJ2-7 TRBV14 NA TRBD1 TGTGCCAGCAGAGCCCAAGTGGGACAGGGTACCTACGAGCAGTACTTC CASRAQVGQGTYEQYF